This T cell receptor beta chain was sequenced in a study of T cells in Graves' hyperthyroidism and ophthalmopathy. RNA transcripts were the template for amplifying TCR beta CDR3 regions. The TCR CDR3 first-round RT-PCR relied on the HTBI primer set. A single record per CDR3 protein comes from TCRdb applying MiXCR to the multiplex PCR reads. The sample has about 350,000 distinct CDR3 sequences; around a sixth are singletons. The germline gives CDR1 MGHDK, CDR2 SYGVNS. Trimming removed 6 bases from V and 6 bases from J, with 17 bases in between. This CDR3 region has 14 residues. The clonotype originates from a woman in her thirties or forties with Graves' ophthalmopathy. The sequenced sample was blood. The chain carries TRBV25-1 and TRBJ1-1; D remains ambiguous. CDR3 coding DNA: TGTGCCAGCAGCGAAAGGGAGGGAGTGGCTGAAGCTTTCTTT. Its translation is CASSEREGVAEAFF.